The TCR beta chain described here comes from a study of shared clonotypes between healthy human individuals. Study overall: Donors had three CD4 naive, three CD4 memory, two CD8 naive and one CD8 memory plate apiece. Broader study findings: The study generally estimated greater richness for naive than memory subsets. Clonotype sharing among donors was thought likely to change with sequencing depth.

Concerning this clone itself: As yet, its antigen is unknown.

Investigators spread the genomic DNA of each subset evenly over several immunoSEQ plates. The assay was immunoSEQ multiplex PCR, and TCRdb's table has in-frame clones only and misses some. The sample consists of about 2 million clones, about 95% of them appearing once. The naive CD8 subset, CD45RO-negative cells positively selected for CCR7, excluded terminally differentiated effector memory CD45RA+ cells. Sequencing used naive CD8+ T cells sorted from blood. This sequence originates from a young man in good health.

Written as DNA, the CDR3 is TGTGCCAGCAGTGAGTGGGGACAGGCCTACGAGCAGTACTTC. Protein: CASSEWGQAYEQYF. This chain joins TRBV6-1 and TRBJ2-7; 8 positions match TRBD1. V shed 3 bases, J shed 2 bases, and the junction held 3 bases outside the gene matches. Looked up from germline, CDR1 is MNHNS and CDR2 is SASEGT. The CDR3 loop spans 14 amino acids.